The 26 T cell receptor beta chains below come from one sample, sequenced in a study of T-cell reconstitution after alpha-beta-depleted transplantation in children. A TCRbeta library incorporating unique molecular identifiers was prepared. TCRdb reprocessed the PCR reads via MiXCR and lists one record per CDR3 protein. This sample yields about 830,000 distinct CDR3 sequences, of which around 15% are seen a single time; approximately 5% belongs to the top ten. The sample consisted of PBMCs, mostly from graft donor cells, taken 360 days after TCRalphabeta/CD19-depleted stem cell transplant. Every receptor here comes from a male patient under 18 who had a stem cell transplant for acute lymphoblastic leukemia, so the T cells may come from the graft donor.

The V and J genes are TRBV12-3 or TRBV12-4 and TRBJ2-7; TRBD1 agrees at 8 bases. The J segment lost 9 bases and the V segment lost 6 bases, leaving 16 bases of the junction unmatched. The CDR3 is made up of 15 amino acids. This CDR3 is CASRRRGTGLLGQYF. The CDR3 DNA sequence: TGTGCCAGCAGACGTCGAGGGACAGGCCTCCTTGGGCAGTACTTC.

This clonotype was recorded many times. The chain joins TRBV12-3 or TRBV12-4 to TRBJ1-1, with a tentative D call TRBD1 (5 bases). CDR3 length: 12 amino acids. V gave up 8 bases and J gave up 6 bases, with 13 bases separating them. In nucleotides, the CDR3 is TGTGCCAGCCAAAGGGGAAGATCTGAAGCTTTCTTT. Translation: CASQRGRSEAFF.

The V call is TRBV9, the J call TRBJ2-7; D remains ambiguous. This CDR3 is 15 amino acids long. The germline V and J ends were trimmed by 4 bases and 2 bases, with 16 bases remaining between them. Germline CDR1 reads SGDLS; CDR2 reads YYNGEE. The CDR3 region has the DNA TGTGCCAGCAGCACTCGACCAGTAAGCCCCTACGAGCAGTACTTC. It is translated as CASSTRPVSPYEQYF.

This clonotype has just a few counts. The chain joins TRBV7-9 to TRBJ2-1; D could derive from TRBD1 or TRBD2 (5 bases each). The germline V and J ends were trimmed by 6 bases and 4 bases, with 19 bases remaining between them. This CDR3 contains 16 residues. In germline, CDR1 is SEHNR, CDR2 FQNEAQ (reference sequence). The CDR3 bases are TGTGCCAGCAGAAAAACGGGGCCCCCAGCATACAATGAGCAGTTCTTC. Amino acid sequence: CASRKTGPPAYNEQFF. The full variable domain, rest sourced from reference TRBV7-9 and TRBJ2-1, is DTGVSQNPRHKITKRGQNVTFRCDPISEHNRLYWYRQTLGQGPEFLTYFQNEAQLEKSRLLSDRFSAERPKGSFSTLEIQRTEQGDSAMYLCASRKTGPPAYNEQFFGPGTRLTVL.

This chain uses TRBV20-1 with TRBJ1-5; D not certain. CDR3 length: 14 residues. Trimming stripped 0 bases from V and 4 bases from J, with 10 bases between. Germline V gene sequence: CDR1 DFQATT, CDR2 SNEGSKA (reference sequence). Written as DNA, the CDR3 is TGCAGTGCTAGAGAGGAAGGATCGAATCAGCCCCAGCATTTT. This translates into CSAREEGSNQPQHF.

The J gene is TRBJ2-2, the V gene TRBV7-9, with 9 bases matching TRBD1. This CDR3 is built from 15 residues. Trimming at V came to 10 bases and at J to 3 bases, leaving 9 bases not matched to a gene. The germline V gene encodes CDR1 SEHNR and CDR2 FQNEAQ (reference sequence). Here the CDR3 DNA reads TGTGCCAAGGGACAGGGAGAGCGGCACACCGGGGAGCTGTTTTTT. Amino acids: CAKGQGERHTGELFF. The full variable domain, with the rest looked up from reference TRBV7-9 and TRBJ2-2, is DTGVSQNPRHKITKRGQNVTFRCDPISEHNRLYWYRQTLGQGPEFLTYFQNEAQLEKSRLLSDRFSAERPKGSFSTLEIQRTEQGDSAMYLCAKGQGERHTGELFFGEGSRLTVL.

The chain employs TRBV4-1 and TRBJ2-7; TRBD2 matches at 9 bases. The CDR3 is 15 residues long. The V segment lost 5 bases and the J segment 7 bases; nucleotides outside the gene matches: 12. Germline V gene sequence: CDR1 MGHRA, CDR2 YSYEKL. The CDR3 reads CASSSYRGRVGEQYF. CDR3 sequence (DNA): TGCGCCAGCAGCTCCTACCGCGGGAGGGTGGGAGAGCAGTACTTC.

The V gene is TRBV3-1, the J gene TRBJ2-3; D is unresolved. V dropped 5 bases and J dropped 2 bases, with 11 bases sitting between them. CDR1 is LGHDT, CDR2 YNNKEL, per germline (reference sequence). The CDR3 runs to 14 residues. DNA for the CDR3: TGTGCCAGCAGCGACGGACGACCCACAGATACGCAGTATTTT. Translation gives CASSDGRPTDTQYF.

The chain links TRBV6-1 to TRBJ1-1; D remains ambiguous. The CDR3 loop spans 14 amino acids. The germline gives CDR1 MNHNS, CDR2 SASEGT. V shed 7 bases and J shed 1 base, with 13 bases lying between them. CDR3: CASTLSGSNTEAFF. In DNA form, the CDR3 reads TGTGCCAGCACCCTCTCGGGATCGAACACTGAAGCTTTCTTT.

This clonotype was picked up a small number of times. The chain has TRBV5-1 and TRBJ1-1, with TRBD1 identical over 7 bases. The germline V gene encodes CDR1 SGHRS and CDR2 YFSETQ. With V trimmed by 6 bases and J by 1 base, 6 bases remained unmatched. This CDR3 has 14 residues. For the CDR3, the DNA is TGCGCCAGCACCCCACAGGGGCCGAACACTGAAGCTTTCTTT. This codes for CASTPQGPNTEAFF.

This clonotype was detected a few times. The chain combines TRBV28 with TRBJ2-3; a weak D match, TRBD1 (5 bases). CDR1 is MDHEN and CDR2 is SYDVKM in the germline V gene. Trimming stripped 5 bases from V and 6 bases from J, with 15 bases between. The CDR3 extends over 14 amino acids. The chain's CDR3 is CASSNWRRVDTQYF. The CDR3 DNA sequence: TGTGCCAGCAGTAATTGGCGCAGGGTGGATACGCAGTATTTT. The complete variable domain, with remaining parts taken from reference TRBV28 and TRBJ2-3, reads DVKVTQSSRYLVKRTGEKVFLECVQDMDHENMFWYRQDPGLGLRLIYFSYDVKMKEKGDIPEGYSVSREKKERFSLILESASTNQTSMYLCASSNWRRVDTQYFGPGTRLTVL.

The chain recombines TRBV11-1 with TRBJ2-1, with TRBD2 identical over 14 bases. Trimming took 1 base from V and 7 from J; bases not matched to a gene: 9. CDR3 length equals 18 residues. Germline loops: CDR1 SGHAT, CDR2 FQDESV (reference sequence). Here the CDR3 DNA reads TGTGCCAGCAGCTTAGACCGACTAGCGGGAGGGCCGGGGAATGAGCAGTTCTTC. Its protein is CASSLDRLAGGPGNEQFF.

This clonotype appeared a few times. The chain couples TRBV7-2 to TRBJ2-4; tentatively, D is TRBD1 or TRBD2 (5 bases each). Germline V lookup: CDR1 SGHTA, CDR2 FQGNSA. V lost 2 bases and J lost 6, with 11 bases in between. This CDR3 is 14 amino acids long. Written as DNA, the CDR3 is TGTGCCAGCAGCTTACGGGACGTTCGAAACATTCAGTACTTC. Encoded protein: CASSLRDVRNIQYF.

This chain connects TRBV18 to TRBJ2-5; TRBD1 matches at 7 bases. The germline gives CDR1 KGHSH, CDR2 LQKENI. CDR3 length: 14 amino acids. V was clipped by 6 bases and J by 4 bases; unmatched bases: 8. In nucleotides, the CDR3 is TGTGCCAGCTCTGCTGAGGGACAGAGAGAGACCCAGTACTTC. Its translation: CASSAEGQRETQYF.

In this sample, this clonotype turned up a few times. This chain connects TRBV4-1 to TRBJ2-3; D uncertain. V lost 1 base to trimming and J lost 5 bases, with 10 bases between them. CDR3 length: 14 amino acids. Per germline, CDR1 MGHRA and CDR2 YSYEKL. CDR3 region: CASSQGASGDTQYF. The DNA for the CDR3 is TGCGCCAGCAGCCAAGGAGCTAGTGGAGATACGCAGTATTTT.

V is TRBV5-1 and J is TRBJ2-7; 13 bases are shared with TRBD2. The V segment lost 0 bases and the J segment 0 bases; nucleotides outside the gene matches: 6. The length of the CDR3 is 18 residues. Per germline, CDR1 SGHRS and CDR2 YFSETQ. CDR3 coding DNA: TGCGCCAGCAGCTTGGGACTAGCGGGAGGCCTTTACTCCTACGAGCAGTACTTC. Its protein is CASSLGLAGGLYSYEQYF.

The chain couples TRBV12-3 or TRBV12-4 to TRBJ2-1; a possible D gene is TRBD1 (6 bases). Deletions cut 6 bases from V and 0 bases from J, with 21 bases between. This CDR3 comprises 18 residues. CDR3 residues: CASSSSPGAPGSYNEQFF. CDR3 coding DNA: TGTGCCAGCAGCTCCAGCCCAGGGGCGCCAGGCTCCTACAATGAGCAGTTCTTC.

In its sample, this clonotype was seen a few times. The rearrangement links TRBV9 to TRBJ2-5; D not resolved. Germline CDR1 SGDLS, CDR2 YYNGEE. This CDR3 is built from 13 residues. Trimming cost V 2 bases and J 0 bases, with 5 bases left between them. The CDR3 spells CASSVRYQETQYF. The CDR3 nucleotides are TGTGCCAGCAGCGTTCGGTACCAAGAGACCCAGTACTTC. Variable domain in full (rest from reference TRBV9 and TRBJ2-5): DSGVTQTPKHLITATGQRVTLRCSPRSGDLSVYWYQQSLDQGLQFLIQYYNGEERAKGNILERFSAQQFPDLHSELNLSSLELGDSALYFCASSVRYQETQYFGPGTRLLVL.

The genes are TRBV18 and TRBJ2-7; D call uncertain. Trimming shortened V by 2 bases and J by 5 bases, and 13 bases separated the two germline ends. The CDR3 contains 14 residues. Germline CDR1 KGHSH, CDR2 LQKENI. The chain's CDR3 is CASSPEYIRNEQYF. The CDR3 DNA follows: TGTGCCAGCTCACCAGAGTACATCAGGAACGAGCAGTACTTC.

Turning to this clonotype: One end of the junction varies from germline; a read error may be responsible. The chain combines TRBV20-1 with TRBJ2-7; TRBD1 or TRBD2 may be the D gene (5 bases each). The germline CDR1 and CDR2 sequences are DFQATT and SNEGSKA (reference sequence). This CDR3 comprises 16 residues. As DNA, the CDR3 is TGCAGTGCTAGAGTCCCGAGGGGACGACGCTCCAACGAGCAGTACTTC. As protein: CSARVPRGRRSNEQYF.

This clonotype was seen more than once but under ten times. The rearrangement uses TRBV5-1 and TRBJ2-5, with D perhaps matching TRBD2 (5 bases). The CDR3 covers 14 residues. V was clipped by 2 bases and J by 2 bases, with 10 bases between them. Germline V gene sequence: CDR1 SGHRS, CDR2 YFSETQ. The CDR3 DNA reads as TGCGCCAGCAGCTTAGAGGGAAATCAAGAGACCCAGTACTTC. It yields the protein CASSLEGNQETQYF.

This clonotype was found a few times. The CDR3 DNA reads as TGTGCCAGCCGCCCGGGGCATGGAAACACCATATATTTT. This encodes CASRPGHGNTIYF. The gene calls are TRBV25-1 and TRBJ1-3; possible D gene TRBD1, 5 bases. Germline CDR1 MGHDK, CDR2 SYGVNS. The CDR3 has 13 residues. The V end lost 8 bases, the J end lost 3 bases, and 11 bases lay between the germline ends.

The chain uses TRBV7-2 and TRBJ2-5, with 10 bases that match TRBD2. The CDR3 contains 17 residues. V lost 5 bases to trimming and J lost 2 bases; unmatched junction nucleotides: 11. Per germline, CDR1 SGHTA and CDR2 FQGNSA. The CDR3 DNA reads TGTGCCAGCAGCCGGAAAAGCATAGCGGGAGGACAAGAGACCCAGTACTTC. Encoded protein: CASSRKSIAGGQETQYF.

This clonotype was found a few times. The chain recombines TRBV5-1 with TRBJ2-2; 7 nucleotides line up with TRBD2. There are 17 residues in the CDR3. V lost 0 bases to trimming and J lost 5 bases; unmatched junction nucleotides: 10. Germline V CDR1 and CDR2: SGHRS, YFSETQ. The CDR3 loop is CASSLGFLAEGTGELFF. The CDR3 region has the DNA TGCGCCAGCAGCTTGGGATTTCTAGCGGAGGGGACCGGGGAGCTGTTTTTT.

The chain combines TRBV20-1 with TRBJ2-3, with 10 bases identical to TRBD2. Germline V lookup: CDR1 DFQATT, CDR2 SNEGSKA (reference sequence). Trimming at V came to 2 bases and at J to 5 bases, leaving 7 bases not matched to a gene. There are 15 residues in the CDR3. The CDR3: CSARRRVAGGDTQYF. For the CDR3, the DNA is TGCAGTGCTAGAAGGAGGGTAGCGGGGGGAGATACGCAGTATTTT.

This clonotype was seen a few times. This chain uses TRBV29-1 with TRBJ2-4; TRBD2 matches 7 bases. Germline CDR1 SQVTM, CDR2 ANQGSEA. J gave up 1 base and V 0 bases, and 6 bases lay outside the gene matches. CDR3 length equals 16 residues. The CDR3 is CSVEDQWREAKNIQYF. The CDR3 nucleotides are TGCAGCGTTGAAGATCAATGGCGGGAGGCCAAAAACATTCAGTACTTC.